One sample yielded the 8 T cell receptor beta chains listed below, sequenced in a study of cytomegalovirus exposure and HLA in healthy donors. TCRdb's copy holds only in-frame clones and misses some; the assay was immunoSEQ multiplex PCR. The repertoire consists of 70,000 or so clones, with 85% to 95% occurring once and the leading ten covering about 0.93%. Sample: PBMCs. The receptors were sampled from a woman in her late teens or twenties in good health and CMV-seronegative.

The V and J genes are TRBV6-6 and TRBJ1-2; maybe TRBD1 (5 bases). Germline V CDR1 and CDR2: MNHNY, SVGAGI (reference sequence). Trimming removed 5 bases from V and 5 bases from J, with 9 bases in between. This CDR3 comprises 12 residues. This CDR3 is CASSLGGYGYTF. The CDR3 DNA reads as TGTGCCAGCAGTCTCGGGGGTTATGGCTACACCTTC.

Regarding this clone: A junction boundary mismatches the germline segment, possibly from a read error. This chain connects TRBV5-4 to TRBJ2-1, with 8 bases aligning to TRBD2. The length of the CDR3 is 12 residues. Germline values: CDR1 SGHNT, CDR2 YYREEE (reference sequence). CDR3 residues: CASSSAGTRGVF. The CDR3 bases are TGTGCCAGCAGCTCAGCCGGGACTAGAGGGGTCTTC.

This chain uses TRBV18 with TRBJ2-5; a weak D match, TRBD1 (6 bases). Trimming left V 3 bases short and J 5 bases short, with 16 bases between. In germline, CDR1 is KGHSH, CDR2 LQKENI. This CDR3 is 15 amino acids long. CDR3: CASSPTGQSGETQYF. CDR3 DNA sequence: TGTGCCAGCTCACCGACAGGTCAAAGTGGGGAGACCCAGTACTTC. Full variable domain (rest looked up from reference TRBV18 and TRBJ2-5): NAGVMQNPRHLVRRRGQEARLRCSPMKGHSHVYWYRQLPEEGLKFMVYLQKENIIDESGMPKERFSAEFPKEGPSILRIQQVVRGDSAAYFCASSPTGQSGETQYFGPGTRLLVL.

This chain uses TRBV12-5 with TRBJ2-2; a possible D gene is TRBD1 (6 bases). There are 15 residues in the CDR3. V was shortened by 3 bases and J by 3 bases, with 11 bases between the two germline ends. The germline gives CDR1 LGHNT, CDR2 FRNRAP. The DNA of the CDR3 is TGTGCTAGTGGTTTAGGGGGAGAGGACACCGGGGAGCTGTTTTTT. Its protein product is CASGLGGEDTGELFF. Drawing the rest from reference TRBV12-5 and TRBJ2-2, the complete variable domain is DARVTQTPRHKVTEMGQEVTMRCQPILGHNTVFWYRQTMMQGLELLAYFRNRAPLDDSGMPKDRFSAEMPDATLATLKIQPSEPRDSAVYFCASGLGGEDTGELFFGEGSRLTVL.

The chain carries TRBV28 and TRBJ1-1; TRBD1 matches 7 bases. The germline gives CDR1 MDHEN, CDR2 SYDVKM. The CDR3 totals 13 residues. Trimming cost V 6 bases and J 7 bases; bases outside gene matches: 8. CDR3 DNA sequence: TGTGCCAGCAGCCCTGCCGGGACAGATGAAGCTTTCTTT. Translation: CASSPAGTDEAFF.

This rearrangement joins TRBV18 to TRBJ1-3; 9 nucleotides match TRBD1. The junction had 6 bases not matched to a gene; V was cut back by 2 bases and J by 4 bases. The germline CDR1 and CDR2 sequences are KGHSH and LQKENI. The CDR3 is made up of 16 amino acids. The CDR3 loop is CASSPSGTGLGNTIYF. The CDR3 region has the DNA TGTGCCAGCTCACCATCCGGGACAGGGCTCGGAAACACCATATATTTT.

The rearrangement uses TRBV23-1 and TRBJ1-1, with 7 bases fitting TRBD1. TRBV23-1 has ORF status, its function being uncertain. With 4 bases clipped from V and 2 bases from J, the junction kept 7 bases outside the gene matches. CDR3 length equals 15 residues. CDR3: CASSPTGRSNTEAFF. The CDR3 DNA reads as TGCGCCAGCAGTCCGACAGGGAGGAGTAACACTGAAGCTTTCTTT.

The chain employs TRBV6-6 and TRBJ2-7; a possible D gene is TRBD2 (5 bases). V gave up 0 bases and J gave up 6 bases, with 6 bases separating them. The CDR3 is 12 amino acids. The germline gives CDR1 MNHNY, CDR2 SVGAGI (reference sequence). This CDR3 is CASSYSEGEQYF. The CDR3 coding sequence is TGTGCCAGCAGTTACTCAGAGGGCGAGCAGTACTTC.